This T cell receptor (beta chain) was sequenced for a study of CD8+ T cells in alopecia areata. Study details: Treatment of the treated patients consisted of oral tofacitinib, 5 to 10 mg twice daily. The study's findings and limits: Alopecia totalis/universalis scalp especially showed more expanded CD8+ clones than normal scalp. Treatment with tofacitinib significantly lowered scalp clonality and reduced expanded CD8+ clones among the top 100.

This sample's treatment: oral pan-JAK inhibitor, 5-10 mg twice daily. It was from alopecia areata patients that lesional scalp punch biopsies and peripheral blood were collected. Extracted from the samples, RNA was reverse transcribed into cDNA to serve as the sequencing template. TCRdb's copy holds only in-frame clones and misses some; the assay was immunoSEQ multiplex PCR. The table has more than 200,000 clones, roughly three fifths seen once; the top ten hold about 1.2%. With regard to this clone: What it recognizes is unknown.

CDR3 length: 16 residues. The germline gives CDR1 LGHNA, CDR2 YSLEER. Trimming removed 0 bases from V and 2 bases from J, with 8 bases in between. The chain employs TRBV4-3 and TRBJ2-6, with D unclear. Sequencing used CD4+ T cells sorted from blood, obtained at week 44, from a patient treated with tofacitinib. This receptor was identified in a human donor with alopecia areata. CDR3 region: CASSQETGTGANVLTF. The CDR3 DNA sequence: TGCGCCAGCAGCCAAGAGACCGGTACTGGGGCCAACGTCCTGACTTTC.